This T cell receptor (beta chain) was recorded in a study of blood T cell repertoires in COVID-19. Whole-study context: Acute and convalescent COVID-19 specimens originated in the United States, Italy and Spain.

Assay: immunoSEQ multiplex PCR; the TCRdb copy retains only in-frame clones and omits some. The profile shows roughly 250,000 clones, 75% to 90% of them singletons. This sequence originates from a woman between 40 and 50 years old with acute or convalescent COVID-19. Material: peripheral blood.

The CDR3 DNA sequence: TGTGCCAGTAGTATATGGACTAGCGGGGGGAGGCAAGAGACCCAGTACTTC. Translated, it gives CASSIWTSGGRQETQYF. The chain combines TRBV19 with TRBJ2-5; 14 bases agree with TRBD2. The V gene end was trimmed by 2 bases and the J gene end by 2 bases; junction bases not matched to a gene: 4. This CDR3 has 17 amino acids. Germline V gene sequence: CDR1 LNHDA, CDR2 SQIVND (reference sequence).